This T cell receptor (beta chain) was identified in a study of blood T cell repertoires in COVID-19. Here immunoSEQ multiplex PCR was the method, and the copy in TCRdb shows in-frame clones only, minus some. The sample records tens of thousands of clones, almost 85% being singletons. The CDR3 contains 12 residues. Germline V lookup: CDR1 LNHDA, CDR2 SQIVND (reference sequence). Trimming stripped 8 bases from V and 7 bases from J, with 14 bases between. This TCR derives from a man aged 45 to 65 with active or convalescent COVID-19. The sequencing sample was made of peripheral blood. The chain joins TRBV19 to TRBJ1-2; D is possibly TRBD1 (5 bases). CDR3 sequence (DNA): TGTGCCAGTCGACCGCTGGGGGGTGGCTACACCTTC. Amino acid sequence: CASRPLGGGYTF.